This entry lists 24 T cell receptor beta chains sequenced from one sample in a study of shared clonotypes between healthy human individuals. TCRdb's table, derived via immunoSEQ multiplex PCR, lists solely in-frame clones and lacks some. The sample lists approximately 1,000,000 clones, roughly 74% occurring once. The sample taken for sequencing was memory CD4+ T cells from PBMCs. Subset indicated: CD45RA-negative fraction. The source is a man in his late teens or twenties in good health. Some clones in this sample may be carry-over from other donors' samples.

This sequence joins TRBV29-1 and TRBJ2-5; the match to TRBD1 covers 8 bases. The V gene end was trimmed by 5 bases and the J gene end by 4 bases; junction bases not matched to a gene: 6. Germline loops: CDR1 SQVTM, CDR2 ANQGSEA. The CDR3 is 13 residues long. CDR3 nucleotides: TGCAGCGTTAGGACAGGGCGTGGAGAGACCCAGTACTTC. Translated: CSVRTGRGETQYF. Variable domain in full (rest from reference TRBV29-1 and TRBJ2-5): SAVISQKPSRDICQRGTSLTIQCQVDSQVTMMFWYRQQPGQSLTLIATANQGSEATYESGFVIDKFPISRPNLTFSTLTVSNMSPEDSSIYLCSVRTGRGETQYFGPGTRLLVL.

DNA of the CDR3: TGTGCCAGCAGCCCGAGGACAGGGCCGGGCGGTGGCTACACCTTC. This sequence encodes CASSPRTGPGGGYTF. This rearrangement joins TRBV27 to TRBJ1-2, with 8 nucleotides matching TRBD1. Germline CDR1 is MNHEY and CDR2 is SMNVEV (reference sequence). CDR3 length: 15 amino acids. V gave up 6 bases and J gave up 7 bases; unmatched junction bases: 13.

The chain couples TRBV15 to TRBJ1-4, with a tentative D call TRBD1 (5 bases). Germline CDR1 LNHNV, CDR2 YYDKDF (reference sequence). CDR3 length: 15 amino acids. V was shortened by 0 bases and J by 3 bases, with 8 bases between the two germline ends. Written as DNA, the CDR3 is TGTGCCACCAGCAGAGATCAACAGGCTAATGAAAAACTGTTTTTT. Its protein is CATSRDQQANEKLFF.

This chain joins TRBV5-6 and TRBJ2-7; D may match TRBD1 or TRBD2 (5 bases each). CDR3 size: 15 residues. CDR1 is SGHDT, CDR2 YYEEEE, per germline. V gave up 2 bases and J gave up 2 bases, with 14 bases separating them. The CDR3 nucleotides read TGTGCCAGCAGCTTCGTTGGGGGAACTGCCTACGAGCAGTACTTC. Residues: CASSFVGGTAYEQYF.

CDR3 nucleotide sequence: TGTGCCAGCAGCTTGCAACCTAGCGGGCTCTACAATGAGCAGTTCTTC. Residues: CASSLQPSGLYNEQFF. The chain carries TRBV7-3 and TRBJ2-1, with 8 positions matching TRBD2. Germline V gene lookup returns CDR1 SGHTA and CDR2 FQGTGA. This CDR3 is 16 amino acids long. V was pared by 3 bases and J by 3 bases, with 7 bases of the junction left unmatched.

Comments on this clone: The sample has other DNA sequences that encode this CDR3 too. CDR3 bases: TGTGCCAGCAGTTTAGGGACAGGGTACGAGCAGTACTTC. Amino acids: CASSLGTGYEQYF. The chain employs TRBV28 and TRBJ2-7, with 9 bases matching TRBD1. The CDR3 is 13 amino acids. CDR1 is MDHEN and CDR2 is SYDVKM in the germline V gene. V dropped 2 bases and J dropped 4; count of bases not matched to a gene: 0.

This clone occurred once. The same CDR3 arises from other DNA sequences in this sample as well. The chain joins TRBV29-1 to TRBJ2-3, with D perhaps matching TRBD1 or TRBD2 (5 bases each). CDR3 length equals 12 residues. Germline CDR1 SQVTM, CDR2 ANQGSEA. Trimming cost V 3 bases and J 4 bases, with 8 bases left between them. CDR3 amino acids: CSVDEGSDTQYF. In DNA, the CDR3 is TGCAGCGTTGACGAGGGGTCAGATACGCAGTATTTT.

This rearrangement joins TRBV19 to TRBJ2-7, with D perhaps matching TRBD2 (5 bases). Trimming took 6 bases from V and 1 from J, leaving 19 bases between them. CDR1 and CDR2 from the germline V gene are LNHDA and SQIVND (reference sequence). This CDR3 region has 16 residues. CDR3 residues: CASSRDGRRLSYEQYF. CDR3 DNA sequence: TGTGCCAGTAGCCGGGATGGCAGACGCCTGTCCTACGAGCAGTACTTC.

This sequence joins TRBV5-1 and TRBJ2-1, with a weak D call TRBD2 (5 bases). This CDR3 contains 14 residues. The ends were cut back, 4 bases at V and 6 bases at J, with 14 bases in the middle. Germline V CDR1 and CDR2: SGHRS, YFSETQ. The CDR3 DNA reads TGCGCCAGCAGCGTGGGCACTAGTACCAATGAGCAGTTCTTC. Translation gives CASSVGTSTNEQFF.

The chain carries TRBV29-1 and TRBJ2-1; 10 nucleotides line up with TRBD1. CDR3 size: 16 residues. Germline lookup yields CDR1 SQVTM and CDR2 ANQGSEA. J lost 3 bases, V lost 5 bases, and 10 bases had no gene match. CDR3 residues: CSVSNRGQGFYNEQFF. In nucleotides, the CDR3 is TGCAGCGTTTCCAATCGGGGACAGGGGTTCTACAATGAGCAGTTCTTC.

The chain recombines TRBV18 with TRBJ2-2, with D uncertain. Trimming cost V 3 bases and J 9 bases, with 14 bases left between them. Germline CDR1 KGHSH, CDR2 LQKENI. The CDR3 length is 14 residues. CDR3 coding DNA: TGTGCCAGCTCACCGACGGACCCTCAGAGGGAGCTGTTTTTT. Its protein product is CASSPTDPQRELFF.

The chain couples TRBV6-1 to TRBJ1-1, with a possible D match to TRBD1 (6 bases). Germline V gives CDR1 MNHNS, CDR2 SASEGT. The length of the CDR3 is 13 residues. Between the trimmed V and J ends, which lost 7 bases and 5 bases, there was a span of 14 bases. CDR3 in amino acids: CASKPGHRTEAFF. The CDR3 nucleotides read TGTGCCAGCAAGCCGGGACATAGGACTGAAGCTTTCTTT.

As concerns this clone: Within the sample, other DNA sequences also encode this same CDR3. The rearrangement joins TRBV18 to TRBJ1-3; D is ambiguous. This CDR3 comprises 13 residues. Looked up from germline, CDR1 is KGHSH and CDR2 is LQKENI. The V end lost 6 bases, the J end lost 4 bases, and 10 bases lay between the germline ends. CDR3 nucleotide sequence: TGTGCCAGCTCCCCGGGAGTCGGAAACACCATATATTTT. This encodes CASSPGVGNTIYF.

V gene TRBV9 combines with J gene TRBJ1-5; D possibly corresponds to TRBD1 (5 bases). Germline assignment: CDR1 SGDLS and CDR2 YYNGEE. Trimming stripped 0 bases from V and 5 bases from J, with 9 bases between. The CDR3 extends over 14 amino acids. CDR3 amino acids: CASSVGDRYQPQHF. The DNA of the CDR3 is TGTGCCAGCAGCGTAGGAGACAGATATCAGCCCCAGCATTTT.

V gene TRBV6-1 combines with J gene TRBJ2-2; D is possibly TRBD1 or TRBD2 (5 bases each). Germline CDR1 and CDR2: MNHNS and SASEGT. This CDR3 comprises 14 residues. V shed 3 bases and J shed 3 bases, with 8 bases lying between them. The CDR3 protein is CASSEGVHTGELFF. In nucleotides, the CDR3 is TGTGCCAGCAGTGAGGGGGTCCACACCGGGGAGCTGTTTTTT.

V usage is TRBV29-1 and J usage is TRBJ2-3; possible D gene TRBD1, 5 bases. The V end was cut by 5 bases, the J end by 2 bases, with 11 bases between. The germline V gene encodes CDR1 SQVTM and CDR2 ANQGSEA. There are 13 residues in the CDR3. The CDR3 is CSVRQKLTDTQYF. DNA of the CDR3: TGCAGCGTTCGACAGAAGCTCACAGATACGCAGTATTTT.

In this sample, this clone turned up a few times. J is TRBJ1-3 and V is TRBV9, with no clear D. Per the germline V gene, CDR1 is SGDLS and CDR2 is YYNGEE. The V and J ends lost 0 bases and 4 bases respectively, with 8 bases between them. The CDR3 sequence is 14 residues long. This chain's CDR3 is CASSVVPVGNTIYF. The CDR3 coding sequence is TGTGCCAGCAGCGTAGTCCCAGTGGGAAACACCATATATTTT.

This clone was seen once. V gene TRBV15 combines with J gene TRBJ1-5; D call uncertain. V lost 8 bases to trimming and J lost 7 bases, with 15 bases between them. This CDR3 is 13 amino acids long. Germline V gene sequence: CDR1 LNHNV, CDR2 YYDKDF (reference sequence). The CDR3 nucleotides read TGTGCCACCGCGTACGGCAGCCAGCAGCCCCAGCATTTT. Its translation is CATAYGSQQPQHF.

The rearrangement joins TRBV4-1 to TRBJ2-1; 7 positions match TRBD2. Trimming cost V 8 bases and J 10 bases; bases outside gene matches: 14. The CDR3 spans 14 residues. Looked up from germline, CDR1 is MGHRA and CDR2 is YSYEKL. CDR3 amino acids: CASGLLGLGNEQFF. CDR3 sequence (DNA): TGCGCCAGCGGACTACTAGGACTAGGCAACGAGCAGTTCTTC.

Turning to this clone: Other DNA sequences in the same sample also yield this CDR3. This chain joins TRBV18 and TRBJ1-3; D remains unclear. Germline CDR1 reads KGHSH; CDR2 reads LQKENI. Trimming removed 0 bases from V and 1 base from J, with 7 bases in between. The CDR3 extends over 15 amino acids. The DNA for the CDR3 is TGTGCCAGCTCACCACCGTCGGTATCTGGAAACACCATATATTTT. Its protein is CASSPPSVSGNTIYF.

The chain has TRBV19 and TRBJ1-5, with no clear D. The germline V gene has CDR1 LNHDA and CDR2 SQIVND (reference sequence). There are 16 residues in the CDR3. Trimming removed 0 bases from V and 1 base from J, with 10 bases in between. The chain's CDR3 is CASSIDPTTSNQPQHF. Here the CDR3 DNA reads TGTGCCAGTAGTATAGATCCAACTACAAGCAATCAGCCCCAGCATTTT.

This chain links TRBV4-2 with TRBJ1-2; TRBD1 aligns across 7 bases. Germline-derived CDR1 and CDR2 are LGHNA and YNFKEQ. There are 14 residues in the CDR3. V was clipped by 4 bases and J by 5 bases; unmatched bases: 7. CDR3 residues: CASSRPTGRYGYTF. DNA of the CDR3: TGTGCCAGCAGCCGCCCGACAGGGCGGTATGGCTACACCTTC.

This clone was detected a few times. The junction departs from the called germline gene at one end, perhaps through a read error. This rearrangement joins TRBV27 to TRBJ1-1; D possibly corresponds to TRBD1 (6 bases). The CDR3 consists of 15 residues. CDR1 and CDR2 (germline): MNHEY, SMNVEV (reference sequence). CDR3 amino acids: CASSLWGAGNTEAFF. CDR3 bases: TGTGCTAGCAGTTTATGGGGGGCAGGGAACACTGAAGCTTTCTTT.

The chain uses TRBV7-8 and TRBJ2-5; tentative D call: TRBD1 (6 bases). The V and J ends lost 4 bases and 7 bases respectively, with 22 bases between them. Germline assignment: CDR1 SGHVS and CDR2 FQNEAQ. The CDR3 is 16 amino acids. The CDR3 reads CASSYQSGTLKVTQYF. CDR3 coding DNA: TGTGCCAGCAGCTACCAGTCAGGGACACTCAAAGTGACCCAGTACTTC. The whole variable domain, filled in from reference TRBV7-8 and TRBJ2-5, reads GAGVSQSPRYKVAKRGQDVALRCDPISGHVSLFWYQQALGQGPEFLTYFQNEAQLDKSGLPSDRFFAERPEGSVSTLKIQRTQQEDSAVYLCASSYQSGTLKVTQYFGPGTRLLVL.